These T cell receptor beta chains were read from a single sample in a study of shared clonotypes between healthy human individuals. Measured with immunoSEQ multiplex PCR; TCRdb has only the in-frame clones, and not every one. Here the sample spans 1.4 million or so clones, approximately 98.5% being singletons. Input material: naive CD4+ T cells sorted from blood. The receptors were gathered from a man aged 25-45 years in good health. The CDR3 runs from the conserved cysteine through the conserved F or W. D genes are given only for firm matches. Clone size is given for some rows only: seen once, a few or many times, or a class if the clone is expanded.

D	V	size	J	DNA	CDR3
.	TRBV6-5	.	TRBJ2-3	TGTGCCAGCAGTTCGAGGGCAGGCACAGATACGCAGTATTTT	CASSSRAGTDTQYF
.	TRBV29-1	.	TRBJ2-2	TGCAGCGTTGAAGATGGCAGCCGCACCGGGGAGCTGTTTTTT	CSVEDGSRTGELFF
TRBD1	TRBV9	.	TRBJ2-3	TGTGCCAGCAGCGGCGTACAGGGGCGCCTCACAGATACGCAGTATTTT	CASSGVQGRLTDTQYF
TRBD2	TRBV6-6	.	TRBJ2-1	TGTGCCAGCAGTATTCGGACTAGCGGGCGACGGGGTGAGCAGTTCTTC	CASSIRTSGRRGEQFF
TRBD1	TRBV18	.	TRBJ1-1	TGTGCCAGCTCACCACCTTTTTTGTCAGGGGGTGACGTGAACACTGAAGCTTTCTTT	CASSPPFLSGGDVNTEAFF
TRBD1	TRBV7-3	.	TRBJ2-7	TGTGCCAGCAGCCCTGGGACAGGTGGCGAGCAGTACTTC	CASSPGTGGEQYF
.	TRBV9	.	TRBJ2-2	TGTGCCAGCAGCGTCGGAGAGGGTAGATCCACCGGGGAGCTGTTTTTT	CASSVGEGRSTGELFF
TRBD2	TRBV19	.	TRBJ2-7	TGTGCCAGTAGCCAGCTAGCGGGAGGGCCTTACGAGCAGTACTTC	CASSQLAGGPYEQYF
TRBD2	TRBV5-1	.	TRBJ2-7	TGCGCCAGCAGCTTGGCAGCGGGGCTACACTCCTACGAGCAGTACTTC	CASSLAAGLHSYEQYF
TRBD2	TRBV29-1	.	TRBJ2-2	TGCAGCGTTGAACTAGCGGAAAACACCGGGGAGCTGTTTTTT	CSVELAENTGELFF
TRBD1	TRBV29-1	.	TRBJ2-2	TGCAGCGTAGGGGACAGGGCGAACACCGGGGAGCTGTTTTTT	CSVGDRANTGELFF
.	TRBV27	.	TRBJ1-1	TGTGCCAGCAGTTTAAAGGGGATCACTGAAGCTTTCTTT	CASSLKGITEAFF
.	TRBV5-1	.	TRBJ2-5	TGCGCCAGCAGCTTGGTTCCTCACCAAGAGACCCAGTACTTC	CASSLVPHQETQYF
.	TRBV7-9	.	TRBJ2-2	TGTGCCAGCAGCCCGAAGGGACATCGGAACACCGGGGAGCTGTTTTTT	CASSPKGHRNTGELFF
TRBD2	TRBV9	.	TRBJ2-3	TGTGCCAGCAGCGGCGGGACTAGCGGGAGGACAAGCACAGATACGCAGTATTTT	CASSGGTSGRTSTDTQYF
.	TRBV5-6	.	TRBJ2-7	TGTGCCAGCAGCTTGTTAAACAGGGTGGAGTCCGAGCAGTACTTC	CASSLLNRVESEQYF
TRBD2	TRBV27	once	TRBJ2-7	TGTGCCAGCAGTTTATATCTAGCGGGAGTACCCTACGAGCAGTACTTC	CASSLYLAGVPYEQYF